Listed below are T cell receptor beta chains from one sample, sequenced in a study of cytomegalovirus exposure and HLA in healthy donors. Clones were sequenced by immunoSEQ multiplex PCR, and TCRdb holds only the in-frame ones, with some missing. There are 100,000 to 150,000 clones in the sample; approximately 80% occur only once, and 1% lies in the top ten. The sequenced sample consisted of PBMCs. The source of these receptors is a man between 40 and 49 years old in good health and CMV-seronegative. The CDR3 runs from the conserved cysteine through the conserved F or W. The D gene is left open where the match is weak. A row's size may be missing; if present it is once, few, many or a size class.

cdr3_nt,cdr3_aa,v_call,d_call,clone_size,j_call
TGTGCCTGGAGTGTACAAGTAAATGAGCAGTTCTTC,CAWSVQVNEQFF,TRBV30,NA,NA,TRBJ2-1
TGTGCCAGCAACGGCGGACTCTCCTACGAGCAGTACTTC,CASNGGLSYEQYF,TRBV6-1,NA,few,TRBJ2-7
TGTGCCATCAGGATTGGACAGGGGCTCGGCGAGCAGTACTTC,CAIRIGQGLGEQYF,TRBV10-3,TRBD1,NA,TRBJ2-7
TGTGCCAGCAGTGAACATCCGACAGGGGGGGATAGCAATCAGCCCCAGCATTTT,CASSEHPTGGDSNQPQHF,TRBV6-1,TRBD1,once,TRBJ1-5
TGTGCCAGTAGTCCGACAGCTAACTATGGCTACACCTTC,CASSPTANYGYTF,TRBV19,NA,NA,TRBJ1-2
TGTGCCAGCAGCCAGGGACTAGCGGGGGTTAGCGAGCAGTACTTC,CASSQGLAGVSEQYF,TRBV11-2,TRBD2,NA,TRBJ2-7
TGTGCCAGCTCACCCATTACAGATACGCAGTATTTT,CASSPITDTQYF,TRBV18,NA,NA,TRBJ2-3
TGCGCCAGCAGCTTACAGGGGAGAGAAGAGACCCAGTACTTC,CASSLQGREETQYF,TRBV5-1,TRBD1,NA,TRBJ2-5
TGTGCCAGCAGCTTCGGGACAGGGGGGGAGACCCAGTACTTC,CASSFGTGGETQYF,TRBV7-8,TRBD1,NA,TRBJ2-5
TGTGCCACCAGCAGAGATTTGGGGGCTGTACTACAGCCCCAGCATTTT,CATSRDLGAVLQPQHF,TRBV15,NA,NA,TRBJ1-5
TGTGCCAGCAGTGAAGCGTTAAGCCGGGACAGGGGTGGCTACACCTTC,CASSEALSRDRGGYTF,TRBV6-1,TRBD1,NA,TRBJ1-2
TGTGCCTGGAGTGTACGACAGGGAGCAAACTATGGCTACACCTTC,CAWSVRQGANYGYTF,TRBV30,TRBD1,NA,TRBJ1-2
TGTGCCAGCAGCTTAAGGAGGGACGCAATTAGGGATACGCAGTATTTT,CASSLRRDAIRDTQYF,TRBV11-2,NA,NA,TRBJ2-3
TGCGCCAGCAGCTTTACACCTGAGGAGCCCCAGCATTTT,CASSFTPEEPQHF,TRBV5-1,NA,NA,TRBJ1-5
TGCGCCAGCAGCTCCGTAGCGGGAGTAAAAGAGACCCAGTACTTC,CASSSVAGVKETQYF,TRBV5-1,TRBD2,NA,TRBJ2-5
TGTGCCAGCAAATTCGAGGGCACGAACACCGGGGAGCTGTTTTTT,CASKFEGTNTGELFF,TRBV2,NA,NA,TRBJ2-2
TGCGCCAGCAGCCACGGGACAGGGCTTGAGCAGTTCTTC,CASSHGTGLEQFF,TRBV4-1,TRBD1,NA,TRBJ2-1
TGTGCCAGCAGCCCCCAGGCACTCTACTCCTACAATGAGCAGTTCTTC,CASSPQALYSYNEQFF,TRBV9,NA,few,TRBJ2-1
TGTGCCAGTAGTATAAGAGGTAGTGGAAGCGAGCAGTACTTC,CASSIRGSGSEQYF,TRBV19,NA,NA,TRBJ2-7
TGTGCCAGCAGCTACTCGGGAGGGTCCTACAATGAGCAGTTCTTC,CASSYSGGSYNEQFF,TRBV7-2,TRBD2,NA,TRBJ2-1
TGTGCCAAAACCGGGACAGGTGAGTACTTC,CAKTGTGEYF,TRBV6-4,TRBD1,NA,TRBJ2-4
TGTGCCAGCAGCTTATTTGGCGGGAACACTGAAGCTTTCTTT,CASSLFGGNTEAFF,TRBV7-9,NA,NA,TRBJ1-1
TGTGCCAGCAGCTTACTCTCGGGGGGCGAGCAGTACTTC,CASSLLSGGEQYF,TRBV5-8,TRBD2,NA,TRBJ2-7
TGCGCCAGCAGCTTGGGGATACAGGGGGACTATGGCTACACCTTC,CASSLGIQGDYGYTF,TRBV5-1,TRBD1,NA,TRBJ1-2
TGTGCCAGCAGGGGGGCTCTCAATCAGCCCCAGCATTTT,CASRGALNQPQHF,TRBV27,NA,NA,TRBJ1-5
TGTGCCAGCAGGCGAGCTCCACAAGAGACCCAGTACTTC,CASRRAPQETQYF,TRBV27,NA,NA,TRBJ2-5
TGTGCCAGCAGCTTAGTAGGCAATCAGCCCCAGCATTTT,CASSLVGNQPQHF,TRBV7-8,NA,NA,TRBJ1-5
TGTGCCAGCAGCCGCCCTGGCAACACAGATACGCAGTATTTT,CASSRPGNTDTQYF,TRBV28,NA,once,TRBJ2-3
TGTGCCAGCTCACCTGTAGCGGGGGGGCCGGCAGATACGCAGTATTTT,CASSPVAGGPADTQYF,TRBV18,TRBD2,once,TRBJ2-3
TGTGCCAGCAGCCTGGAAGGGGTGGGGACCCAGTACTTC,CASSLEGVGTQYF,TRBV28,NA,NA,TRBJ2-5
TGTGCCAGCAGTAAGGGCCAGGGGGCTGGGGCCAACGTCCTGACTTTC,CASSKGQGAGANVLTF,TRBV28,TRBD1,few,TRBJ2-6
TGTGCCAGCAGCTTCCACCGGGGGGATACGCAGTATTTT,CASSFHRGDTQYF,TRBV7-3,NA,once,TRBJ2-3
TGTGCCAGCAGCTCTCCCGGGGGTGAGCAGTTCTTC,CASSSPGGEQFF,TRBV7-2,NA,NA,TRBJ2-1
TGTGCCAGCAGCTTAGTAGGCAGCGGGGGAACGAGCTCCTACAATGAGCAGTTCTTC,CASSLVGSGGTSSYNEQFF,TRBV7-9,TRBD2,NA,TRBJ2-1
TGTGCCAGCAGCTTAGGGCTCGGGTTAAGCCCCCAGCATTTT,CASSLGLGLSPQHF,TRBV7-8,NA,NA,TRBJ1-5
TGTGCCAGCTCACCACCGGGCCTTCAGCCCCAGCATTTT,CASSPPGLQPQHF,TRBV18,NA,NA,TRBJ1-5
TGCGCCAGCAGTAAGGACAGGGGCACGGGTAACACTGAAGCTTTCTTT,CASSKDRGTGNTEAFF,TRBV5-1,TRBD1,once,TRBJ1-1
TGTGCCAGTAGTAAGACAGGGAGCTACGAGCAGTACTTC,CASSKTGSYEQYF,TRBV19,TRBD1,NA,TRBJ2-7
TGTGCCAGCAGACAAGGGGTGTCCCCGGGACAGGGGAACTATGGCTACACCTTC,CASRQGVSPGQGNYGYTF,TRBV4-2,TRBD1,NA,TRBJ1-2
TGCGCCAGCAGCTTGGGACAATACTACACCGGGGAGCTGTTTTTT,CASSLGQYYTGELFF,TRBV5-1,NA,NA,TRBJ2-2
TGCGCCAGCAGTGGGGGACTAGCGGGAGGGCGATACAATGAGCAGTTCTTC,CASSGGLAGGRYNEQFF,TRBV10-1,TRBD2,few,TRBJ2-1
TGTGCCAGCAGCTTACTAGCGGGGGGGCCCGGGACCTACAATGAGCAGTTCTTC,CASSLLAGGPGTYNEQFF,TRBV5-4,TRBD2,NA,TRBJ2-1
TGTGCCAGCAGCTTATCCGGGGGCACAGATACGCAGTATTTT,CASSLSGGTDTQYF,TRBV7-2,NA,NA,TRBJ2-3
TGTGCCAGCAGCCGGGGAGGGGGTCGGACCGGGGAGCTGTTTTTT,CASSRGGGRTGELFF,TRBV7-2,NA,NA,TRBJ2-2
TGCGCCAGCAGCTTGGAGTCTGGCGGGCCAAACAATGAGCAGTTCTTC,CASSLESGGPNNEQFF,TRBV5-1,NA,NA,TRBJ2-1
TGTGCCAGCAGCTTAGGAGGTAGCGGGGTAACAGATACGCAGTATTTT,CASSLGGSGVTDTQYF,TRBV11-3,TRBD2,once,TRBJ2-3
TGTGCCAGCAGTTTAGGGGGGTCCGGAAACACCATATATTTT,CASSLGGSGNTIYF,TRBV27,NA,NA,TRBJ1-3
TGCGCCAGCAGCTCGCCCGGGACAGGAAACTATAGCAATCAGCCCCAGCATTTT,CASSSPGTGNYSNQPQHF,TRBV5-1,TRBD1,NA,TRBJ1-5
TGTGCCAGCAGCCCAGCGGGACAGGGGGCGAAGGAGACCCAGTACTTC,CASSPAGQGAKETQYF,TRBV5-4,TRBD1,NA,TRBJ2-5
TGCGCCAGCAGCTTAGGAACGGGAGGCAATGAGCAGTTCTTC,CASSLGTGGNEQFF,TRBV5-1,TRBD2,once,TRBJ2-1
TGTGCCAGCAGTTTCGGAGGACCGACAAATTCACCCCTCCACTTT,CASSFGGPTNSPLHF,TRBV7-9,NA,NA,TRBJ1-6
TGTGCCAGCAGCTTAGAACAGTACAATGAGCAGTTCTTC,CASSLEQYNEQFF,TRBV7-2,NA,NA,TRBJ2-1
TGCAGCGTCGGACAGCACTACAATGAGCAGTTCTTC,CSVGQHYNEQFF,TRBV29-1,NA,NA,TRBJ2-1
TGCAGCGTTCGCGGCAGTGACTATGGCTACACCTTC,CSVRGSDYGYTF,TRBV29-1,NA,NA,TRBJ1-2